A single T cell receptor beta chain is shown here with its context. No antigen is known for it. Germline is not matched at one junction end, which may reflect a read error. These data belong to a study of cytomegalovirus exposure and HLA in healthy donors. Study-wide findings and caveats: It was reported that the classifier diagnosed cytomegalovirus status with high specificity and sensitivity in both the original and validation cohorts. There were under 200 TCR beta chains listed as cytomegalovirus-associated. Generally TCR sequences proved uncommon, though certain public TCRs appeared in numerous donors. A few chains tied to CMV proved CMV antigen-specific in vitro.

Sequencing was performed with immunoSEQ multiplex PCR; in TCRdb, only in-frame clones are kept and a portion is missing. The data contain about 190,000 clones, roughly 80% of them singletons. CDR3 length: 13 residues. CDR1 and CDR2 from the germline V gene are MNHEY and SVGAGI. The chain links TRBV6-5 to TRBJ1-2; a weak D match, TRBD1 (5 bases). Sequenced sample: PBMCs. The receptor comes from a woman younger than 30 in good health and CMV-seropositive. CDR3 bases: TGTGCCAGCAGTGACAGTGCTAATTATGGCTACACCTTC. Translated: CASSDSANYGYTF.